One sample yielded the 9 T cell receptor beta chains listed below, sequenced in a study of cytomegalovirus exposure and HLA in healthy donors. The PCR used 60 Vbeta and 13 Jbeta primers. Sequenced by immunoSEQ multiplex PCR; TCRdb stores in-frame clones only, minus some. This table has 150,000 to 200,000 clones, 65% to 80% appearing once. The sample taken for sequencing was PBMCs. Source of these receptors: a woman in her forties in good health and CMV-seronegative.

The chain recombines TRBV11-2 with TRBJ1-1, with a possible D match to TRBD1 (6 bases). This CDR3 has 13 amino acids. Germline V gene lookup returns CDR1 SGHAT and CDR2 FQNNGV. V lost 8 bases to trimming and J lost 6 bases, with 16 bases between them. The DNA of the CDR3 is TGTGCCAGCCGCTGGACTGGGGGCCCTGAAGCTTTCTTT. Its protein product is CASRWTGGPEAFF.

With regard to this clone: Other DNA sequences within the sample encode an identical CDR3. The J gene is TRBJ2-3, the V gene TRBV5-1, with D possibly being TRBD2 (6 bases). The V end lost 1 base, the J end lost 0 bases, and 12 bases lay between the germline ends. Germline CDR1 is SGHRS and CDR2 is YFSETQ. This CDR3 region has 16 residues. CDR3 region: CASSLRVAESTDTQYF. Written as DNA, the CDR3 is TGCGCCAGCAGCTTGAGGGTAGCGGAAAGCACAGATACGCAGTATTTT.

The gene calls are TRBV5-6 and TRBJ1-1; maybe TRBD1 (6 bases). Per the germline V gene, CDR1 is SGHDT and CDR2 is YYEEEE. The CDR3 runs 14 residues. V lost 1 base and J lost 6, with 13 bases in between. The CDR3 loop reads CASSLTGSVAEAFF. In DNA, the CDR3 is TGTGCCAGCAGCTTGACAGGGAGTGTGGCTGAAGCTTTCTTT.

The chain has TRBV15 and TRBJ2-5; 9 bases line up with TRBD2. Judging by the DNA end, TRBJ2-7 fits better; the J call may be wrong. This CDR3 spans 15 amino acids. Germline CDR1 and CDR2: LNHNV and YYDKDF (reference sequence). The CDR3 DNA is TGTGCCACCAGCAGAGCTAGCGGGACCACCTACGAGCAGTACTTC. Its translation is CATSRASGTTYEQYF.

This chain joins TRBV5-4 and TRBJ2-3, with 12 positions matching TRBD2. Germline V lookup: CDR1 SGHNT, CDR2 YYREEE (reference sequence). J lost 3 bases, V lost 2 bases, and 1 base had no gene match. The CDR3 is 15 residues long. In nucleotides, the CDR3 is TGTGCCAGCAGCTTACTAGCGGGAGGTACAGATACGCAGTATTTT. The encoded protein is CASSLLAGGTDTQYF.

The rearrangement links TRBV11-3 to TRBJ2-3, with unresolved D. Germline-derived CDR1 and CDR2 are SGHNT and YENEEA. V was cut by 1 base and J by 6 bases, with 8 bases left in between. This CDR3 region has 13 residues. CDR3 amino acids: CASSLAFGDTQYF. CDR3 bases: TGTGCCAGCAGCTTAGCTTTCGGGGATACGCAGTATTTT.

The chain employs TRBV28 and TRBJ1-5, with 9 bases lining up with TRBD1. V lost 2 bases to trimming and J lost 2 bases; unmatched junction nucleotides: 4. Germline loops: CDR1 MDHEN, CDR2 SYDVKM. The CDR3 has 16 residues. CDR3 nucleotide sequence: TGTGCCAGCAGTTTAGGGGGACAGGGAGGCAATCAGCCCCAGCATTTT. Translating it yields CASSLGGQGGNQPQHF.

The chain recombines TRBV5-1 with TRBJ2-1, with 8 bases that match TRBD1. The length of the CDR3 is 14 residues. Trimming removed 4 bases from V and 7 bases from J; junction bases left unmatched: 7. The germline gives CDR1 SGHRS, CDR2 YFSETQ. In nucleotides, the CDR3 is TGCGCCAGCAGCAAGGGGACAGGAACTAATGAGCAGTTCTTC. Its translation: CASSKGTGTNEQFF.

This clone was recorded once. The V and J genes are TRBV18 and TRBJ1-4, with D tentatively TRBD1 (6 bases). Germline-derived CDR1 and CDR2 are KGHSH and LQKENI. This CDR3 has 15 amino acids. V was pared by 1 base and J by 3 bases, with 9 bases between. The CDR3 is CASSPLPGANEKLFF. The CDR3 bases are TGTGCCAGCTCACCACTGCCAGGGGCTAATGAAAAACTGTTTTTT.